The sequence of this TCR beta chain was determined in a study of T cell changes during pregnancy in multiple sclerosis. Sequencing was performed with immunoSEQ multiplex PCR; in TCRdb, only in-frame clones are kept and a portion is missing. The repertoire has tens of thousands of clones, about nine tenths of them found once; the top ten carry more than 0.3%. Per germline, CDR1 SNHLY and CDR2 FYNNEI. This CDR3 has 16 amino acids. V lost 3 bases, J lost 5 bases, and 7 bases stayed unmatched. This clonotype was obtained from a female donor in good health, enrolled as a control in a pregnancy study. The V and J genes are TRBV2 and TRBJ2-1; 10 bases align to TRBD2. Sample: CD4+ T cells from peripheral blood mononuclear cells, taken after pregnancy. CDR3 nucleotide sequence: TGTGCCAGCAGTGATACAAGACTAGCGGGTAACAATGAGCAGTTCTTC. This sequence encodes CASSDTRLAGNNEQFF.